The 28 T cell receptor beta chains given below trace back to one sample, sequenced in a study of blood T cells in healthy people across ages. For the second PCR, which ran for about 6 to 11 cycles, a sample-barcoded 5' primer and a J-beta primer mix were used. TCRdb reanalysed the 5' RACE reads using MiXCR and keeps one entry per CDR3 protein. Of 1.5 million or so distinct CDR3 sequences listed, under 55% were seen once; the top ten hold less than 5%. Sequencing was performed on blood. These receptors were collected from a young woman in good health.

V gene TRBV29-1 combines with J gene TRBJ2-7, with a weak D call TRBD1 (5 bases). Per the germline V gene, CDR1 is SQVTM and CDR2 is ANQGSEA. The CDR3 runs to 13 residues. Trimming removed 8 bases at V and 4 bases at J, with 18 bases between. The CDR3 DNA sequence: TGCAGCATACGTCCTACTGGGGCGTACGAGCAGTACTTC. Protein: CSIRPTGAYEQYF.

V and J are TRBV4-1 and TRBJ1-5, with TRBD1 matching over 7 bases. The CDR3 is 15 residues long. Germline V gives CDR1 MGHRA, CDR2 YSYEKL. V was pared by 1 base and J by 3 bases, with 3 bases of the junction left unmatched. The CDR3 loop is CASSQAGGDNQPQHF. The CDR3 nucleotides read TGCGCCAGCAGCCAAGCAGGGGGAGACAATCAGCCCCAGCATTTT.

V usage is TRBV11-2 and J usage is TRBJ2-4; a possible D gene is TRBD1 (5 bases). Germline lookup yields CDR1 SGHAT and CDR2 FQNNGV. V was trimmed by 10 bases and J by 0 bases, leaving 10 bases between them. The CDR3 spans 13 residues. This chain's CDR3 is CATRQLAKNIQYF. The CDR3 region has the DNA TGTGCCACCCGACAGCTAGCCAAAAACATTCAGTACTTC.

The chain uses TRBV20-1 and TRBJ2-1; 7 bases align to TRBD1. Per germline, CDR1 DFQATT and CDR2 SNEGSKA (reference sequence). This CDR3 is built from 14 residues. Trimming at V came to 1 base and at J to 7 bases, leaving 7 bases not matched to a gene. Here the CDR3 reads CSARGRGNQNEQFF. The CDR3 DNA reads as TGCAGTGCTAGAGGCAGGGGGAATCAGAATGAGCAGTTCTTC.

The rearrangement links TRBV9 to TRBJ1-4; D might be TRBD1 (5 bases). Trimming cost V 6 bases and J 8 bases, with 11 bases left between them. The length of the CDR3 is 12 residues. CDR1 is SGDLS, CDR2 YYNGEE, per germline. CDR3 nucleotides: TGTGCCAGCAACACAGGAGGGGAAAAACTGTTTTTT. Protein: CASNTGGEKLFF. Using reference TRBV9 and TRBJ1-4 for the parts outside the CDR3, the full variable domain is DSGVTQTPKHLITATGQRVTLRCSPRSGDLSVYWYQQSLDQGLQFLIQYYNGEERAKGNILERFSAQQFPDLHSELNLSSLELGDSALYFCASNTGGEKLFFGSGTQLSVL.

V gene TRBV9 combines with J gene TRBJ1-2; TRBD1 agrees at 7 bases. CDR3 length: 15 amino acids. Germline V gene data show CDR1 as SGDLS and CDR2 as YYNGEE. The trim removed 3 bases at V and 5 bases at J, leaving 10 bases unmatched. The CDR3 DNA follows: TGTGCCAGCAGCGCTCTAGACAGGGACAAATATGGCTACACCTTC. It translates to CASSALDRDKYGYTF.

Comment on this clonotype: The germline gene is not matched at one end of the junction; a read error may be the cause. The chain couples TRBV25-1 to TRBJ1-6; the D is unclear. Germline V lookup: CDR1 MGHDK, CDR2 SYGVNS. There are 12 residues in the CDR3. The CDR3, as DNA: TGTGCCAGCAGTGGGAATAAGTCACCCCTCCACTTT. Residues: CASSGNKSPLHF.

The chain links TRBV20-1 to TRBJ1-3, with 10 nucleotides matching TRBD1. The CDR3 is made up of 16 amino acids. The V gene end was trimmed by 6 bases and the J gene end by 4 bases; junction bases not matched to a gene: 12. Germline V gene lookup returns CDR1 DFQATT and CDR2 SNEGSKA (reference sequence). The CDR3 DNA reads TGCAGTGCCATGAGACAGGGGGCAATATCCGGAAACACCATATATTTT. This sequence encodes CSAMRQGAISGNTIYF.

The sample holds many counts of this clonotype. The V gene is TRBV29-1, the J gene TRBJ2-1, with D perhaps matching TRBD2 (7 bases). Germline V gene sequence: CDR1 SQVTM, CDR2 ANQGSEA. The germline V and J ends were trimmed by 3 bases and 2 bases, with 14 bases remaining between them. CDR3 length: 15 residues. CDR3 nucleotides: TGCAGCGTTGAGGGGGGGACATATACCTACAATGAGCAGTTCTTC. Translating it yields CSVEGGTYTYNEQFF.

The chain links TRBV14 to TRBJ2-1; no clear D. The germline CDR1 and CDR2 sequences are SGHDN and FVKESK. This CDR3 contains 16 residues. Trimming left V 1 base short and J 1 base short, with 11 bases between. The CDR3 loop reads CASSQVLLGSYNEQFF. CDR3 coding DNA: TGTGCCAGCAGCCAAGTGCTGTTAGGTTCCTACAATGAGCAGTTCTTC.

The rearrangement uses TRBV27 and TRBJ2-3, with 9 bases matching TRBD2. From germline, CDR1 is MNHEY and CDR2 SMNVEV (reference sequence). The V gene end was trimmed by 8 bases and the J gene end by 3 bases; junction bases not matched to a gene: 3. There are 13 residues in the CDR3. As DNA, the CDR3 is TGTGCCAGCCGAGGACTAGCGACAGATACGCAGTATTTT. As protein: CASRGLATDTQYF.

This clonotype was found once. The chain recombines TRBV20-1 with TRBJ2-5; D is tentatively TRBD1 or TRBD2 (5 bases each). The CDR3 contains 13 residues. Germline loops: CDR1 DFQATT, CDR2 SNEGSKA (reference sequence). Trimming removed 3 bases at V and 1 base at J, with 9 bases between. CDR3 DNA sequence: TGCAGTGCTAGGTGGGGGACCCAAGAGACCCAGTACTTC. Translated: CSARWGTQETQYF.

This clonotype has more than one count but fewer than ten. The chain combines TRBV4-1 with TRBJ2-7; TRBD2 might be the D (5 bases). This CDR3 is built from 15 residues. From germline, CDR1 is MGHRA and CDR2 YSYEKL. V shed 5 bases and J shed 5 bases, with 19 bases lying between them. The CDR3 bases are TGCGCCAGCAGCGGAGGCTCGGGATACTATAACGAGCAGTACTTC. Its protein product is CASSGGSGYYNEQYF.

V and J are TRBV7-9 and TRBJ2-7, with TRBD2 as a possible D gene (5 bases). The J call may be faulty, since TRBJ2-5 better matches the DNA end. Germline CDR1 SEHNR, CDR2 FQNEAQ (reference sequence). The CDR3 is 16 residues long. CDR3 residues: CASSSDHQRVAETQYF. The CDR3 DNA sequence: TGTGCCAGCAGCTCCGATCACCAACGGGTAGCGGAGACCCAGTACTTC.

In regard to this clonotype: One end of the junction is discordant with germline, which a read error may explain. The V call is TRBV20-1, the J call TRBJ2-5; unclear D gene. CDR1 is DFQATT and CDR2 is SNEGSKA in the germline V gene (reference sequence). This CDR3 is built from 13 residues. CDR3 in amino acids: CNARAYQQETQYF. The CDR3 nucleotides are TGCAATGCTAGAGCGTACCAACAAGAGACCCAGTACTTC.

Worth noting for this clonotype: An end of the junction does not agree with germline; a read error may underlie this. This chain joins TRBV20-1 and TRBJ1-1, with D hard to call. This CDR3 has 15 residues. CDR1 and CDR2 from the germline V gene are DFQATT and SNEGSKA (reference sequence). CDR3 nucleotides: TGTAGTGCTAGAGTCCGGTCAGAGTTGAACACTGAAGCTTTCTTT. It is translated as CSARVRSELNTEAFF.

This chain links TRBV2 with TRBJ1-1; D is ambiguous. This CDR3 is 12 amino acids long. Germline V gene data show CDR1 as SNHLY and CDR2 as FYNNEI. Trimming took 2 bases from V and 1 from J, leaving 2 bases between them. The CDR3 protein is CASSEQNTEAFF. CDR3 bases: TGTGCCAGCAGTGAACAGAACACTGAAGCTTTCTTT.

This clonotype was seen once. The chain joins TRBV14 to TRBJ2-5; the match to TRBD2 covers 7 bases. CDR3 length: 15 residues. Germline trimming cut 1 base from V and 7 bases from J; bases unmatched to any gene: 9. Germline-derived CDR1 and CDR2 are SGHDN and FVKESK. CDR3 bases: TGTGCCAGCAGCCAAGCGGGACTAATGCCTTGGACCCAGTACTTC. This codes for CASSQAGLMPWTQYF.

This clonotype turned up a few times. In DNA, the CDR3 is TGTGCCATCAGTGAGGTCAGCACCTCGCTTTTCTATGGCTACACCTTC. It yields the protein CAISEVSTSLFYGYTF. The chain couples TRBV10-3 to TRBJ1-2; D ambiguous. Germline values: CDR1 ENHRY, CDR2 SYGVKD. This CDR3 spans 16 amino acids. V lost 2 bases and J 4 bases, leaving 17 bases between the germline ends.

V is TRBV4-3 and J is TRBJ1-2; D unclear. V gave up 6 bases and J gave up 1 base, with 12 bases separating them. This CDR3 contains 14 residues. Per germline, CDR1 LGHNA and CDR2 YSLEER. The CDR3 region has the DNA TGCGCCAGCAGTGTGGCTGGGGTTAACTATGGCTACACCTTC. Encoded protein: CASSVAGVNYGYTF.

This chain links TRBV7-2 with TRBJ2-7, with D unresolved. V shed 1 base and J shed 6 bases, with 13 bases lying between them. This CDR3 contains 14 residues. The germline V gene has CDR1 SGHTA and CDR2 FQGNSA. DNA for the CDR3: TGTGCCAGCAGCTTAGGGGCAAGTGGCGTCGAGCAGTACTTC. The encoded protein is CASSLGASGVEQYF.

The chain recombines TRBV7-9 with TRBJ1-4, with D possibly matching TRBD1 (5 bases). This CDR3 region has 14 residues. Trimming took 4 bases from V and 5 from J, leaving 11 bases between them. Germline CDR1 reads SEHNR; CDR2 reads FQNEAQ (reference sequence). CDR3 in amino acids: CASSSSGVNEKLFF. Written as DNA, the CDR3 is TGTGCCAGCAGCTCGTCGGGGGTGAATGAAAAACTGTTTTTT.

DNA of the CDR3: TGTGCCAGCAGTACCTTAGCGGAGAGCTTCTACAATGAGCAGTTCTTC. Translated: CASSTLAESFYNEQFF. The V call is TRBV2, the J call TRBJ2-1; D is possibly TRBD2 (6 bases). V was cut by 5 bases and J by 3 bases, with 17 bases left in between. The CDR3 contains 16 residues. The V gene's germline CDR1 is SNHLY and CDR2 FYNNEI.

The CDR3 reads CSIVGYPNEKLFF. The CDR3 DNA reads as TGCAGCATTGTAGGGTATCCTAATGAAAAACTGTTTTTT. V and J are TRBV29-1 and TRBJ1-4; no reliable D call. Germline CDR1 is SQVTM and CDR2 is ANQGSEA. The germline V and J ends were trimmed by 8 bases and 3 bases, with 13 bases remaining between them. The CDR3 length is 13 residues.

The J gene is TRBJ2-5, the V gene TRBV9; 7 bases line up with TRBD1. Trimming cost V 3 bases and J 5 bases; bases outside gene matches: 10. The CDR3 loop spans 15 amino acids. CDR1 and CDR2 (germline): SGDLS, YYNGEE. In DNA form, the CDR3 reads TGTGCCAGCAGCGCCGGTCCCGCGACAGGGGAGACCCAGTACTTC. It yields the protein CASSAGPATGETQYF.

This clonotype has a single count. The V and J genes are TRBV21-1 and TRBJ2-4. TRBV21-1 is termed a pseudogene. The CDR3 loop spans 15 amino acids. CDR3 nucleotides: TGTGCCAGCATGCTCACGGACGGAGCCAAAAACATTCAGTACTTC. Its protein product is CASMLTDGAKNIQYF.

This clonotype turned up a few times. The chain links TRBV5-5 to TRBJ2-3; 8 bases match TRBD2. The CDR3 is 15 amino acids. CDR1 and CDR2 from the germline V gene are SGHKS and YYEKEE (reference sequence). The J segment lost 10 bases and the V segment lost 0 bases, leaving 10 bases of the junction unmatched. The CDR3 sequence is CASSLEGLGSDAQYF. The DNA of the CDR3 is TGTGCCAGCAGCTTGGAGGGACTAGGATCGGATGCGCAGTATTTT. The full variable domain, rest sourced from reference TRBV5-5 and TRBJ2-3, is DAGVTQSPTHLIKTRGQQVTLRCSPISGHKSVSWYQQVLGQGPQFIFQYYEKEERGRGNFPDRFSARQFPNYSSELNVNALLLGDSALYLCASSLEGLGSDAQYFGPGTRLTVL.

This sequence joins TRBV27 and TRBJ2-3; maybe TRBD2 (5 bases). Trimming pared 2 bases from V and 6 bases from J, leaving 12 bases between. The CDR3 runs to 14 residues. CDR1 MNHEY and CDR2 SMNVEV come from the germline V gene (reference sequence). The CDR3 loop reads CASSLGLPQDTQYF. The CDR3 nucleotides are TGTGCCAGCAGTTTAGGACTCCCTCAGGATACGCAGTATTTT.